The 22 T cell receptor beta chains in this list originate from one sample, sequenced in a study of T cell responses to AZD1222 COVID-19 vaccine. Assay used: immunoSEQ multiplex PCR; TCRdb lists only in-frame clones, some missing. There are under 50,000 clones in the sample; about four fifths occur only once, and roughly a fifth lies in the top ten. Sequenced here: peripheral blood, sampled 28 days after the second dose of the MenACWY control vaccine. The receptors come from an adult who received the MenACWY meningococcal vaccine as a control.

The chain joins TRBV7-9 to TRBJ2-4; D gene unclear. The CDR3 spans 14 residues. Deletions cut 2 bases from V and 3 bases from J, with 8 bases between. CDR1 and CDR2 (germline): SEHNR, FQNEAQ (reference sequence). CDR3 in amino acids: CASSLLQNKNIQYF. The CDR3 DNA reads as TGTGCCAGCAGCTTATTGCAGAACAAAAACATTCAGTACTTC.

The chain carries TRBV9 and TRBJ1-2; 7 nucleotides match TRBD1. Germline loops: CDR1 SGDLS, CDR2 YYNGEE. The CDR3 contains 15 residues. The junction had 6 bases not matched to a gene; V was cut back by 0 bases and J by 4 bases. CDR3: CASSVELRDSYGYTF. CDR3 nucleotides: TGTGCCAGCAGCGTAGAGTTAAGGGACAGCTATGGCTACACCTTC.

There are a few counts of this clone. The chain is built from TRBV20-1 and TRBJ2-3; D may be TRBD1 (6 bases). The germline CDR1 and CDR2 sequences are DFQATT and SNEGSKA (reference sequence). The CDR3 spans 11 residues. Trimming took off 4 bases at V and 7 bases at J, with 9 bases between the two ends. The CDR3 spells CSAKQGHTQYF. CDR3 in DNA: TGCAGTGCTAAACAGGGCCATACGCAGTATTTT.

The genes are TRBV7-9 and TRBJ1-6, with a possible D match to TRBD1 (5 bases). Trimming pared 1 base from V and 7 bases from J, leaving 8 bases between. Per the germline V gene, CDR1 is SEHNR and CDR2 is FQNEAQ (reference sequence). This CDR3 contains 14 residues. This chain's CDR3 is CASSLERQNSPLHF. CDR3 DNA sequence: TGTGCCAGCAGCTTAGAACGACAGAATTCACCCCTCCACTTT. Looking up the rest from reference TRBV7-9 and TRBJ1-6 gives the full variable domain: DTGVSQNPRHKITKRGQNVTFRCDPISEHNRLYWYRQTLGQGPEFLTYFQNEAQLEKSRLLSDRFSAERPKGSFSTLEIQRTEQGDSAMYLCASSLERQNSPLHFGNGTRLTVT.

DNA for the CDR3: TGTGCCAGCAGCTTGAGGGAGGAAATCGAGACCCAGTACTTC. As protein: CASSLREEIETQYF. J is TRBJ2-5 and V is TRBV5-4; D might be TRBD2 (6 bases). This CDR3 is 14 amino acids long. V was trimmed by 1 base and J by 5 bases, leaving 12 bases between them. Looked up from germline, CDR1 is SGHNT and CDR2 is YYREEE (reference sequence).

This clone appeared a few times. The chain uses TRBV11-2 and TRBJ2-5; D possibly corresponds to TRBD2 (6 bases). Germline-derived CDR1 and CDR2 are SGHAT and FQNNGV. CDR3 length: 16 amino acids. V lost 5 bases to trimming and J lost 5 bases, with 21 bases between them. The CDR3 DNA reads as TGTGCCAGCAGCCCTCTTCTCAGCGGGTCTCGGGAGACCCAGTACTTC. Residues: CASSPLLSGSRETQYF.

As to this clone: This may arise from a read error, as a much more abundant clone is one base away. The chain has TRBV15 and TRBJ2-5; 9 bases line up with TRBD2. Germline CDR1 is LNHNV and CDR2 is YYDKDF (reference sequence). V gave up 5 bases and J gave up 5 bases; unmatched junction bases: 9. This CDR3 has 15 residues. CDR3 sequence: CATSWGAGGPETQYF. CDR3 coding DNA: TGTGCCACCAGCTGGGGAGCGGGAGGCCCCGAGACCCAGTACTTC. Together with reference TRBV15 and TRBJ2-5, the CDR3 gives the full variable domain: DAMVIQNPRYQVTQFGKPVTLSCSQTLNHNVMYWYQQKSSQAPKLLFHYYDKDFNNEADTPDNFQSRRPNTSFCFLDIRSPGLGDTAMYLCATSWGAGGPETQYFGPGTRLLVL.

The count of this clone is one. J is TRBJ2-2 and V is TRBV15; D remains unclear. This CDR3 is built from 18 residues. The germline V gene has CDR1 LNHNV and CDR2 YYDKDF (reference sequence). Between the trimmed V and J ends, which lost 0 bases and 0 bases, there was a span of 14 bases. CDR3 sequence (DNA): TGTGCCACCAGCAGAGAGTCTTTAGTGAACGCGAACACCGGGGAGCTGTTTTTT. It encodes CATSRESLVNANTGELFF.

This clone has just one count. The V and J genes are TRBV11-1 and TRBJ2-7; 7 nucleotides align to TRBD2. In germline, CDR1 is SGHAT, CDR2 FQDESV (reference sequence). This CDR3 is built from 14 residues. Unmatched junction bases numbered 7, after V lost 3 bases and J lost 5 bases. The CDR3 reads CASSFRDYRDEQYF. The CDR3 DNA reads TGTGCCAGCAGCTTCAGGGACTATCGTGACGAGCAGTACTTC. The full variable domain, rest sourced from reference TRBV11-1 and TRBJ2-7, is EAEVAQSPRYKITEKSQAVAFWCDPISGHATLYWYRQILGQGPELLVQFQDESVVDDSQLPKDRFSAERLKGVDSTLKIQPAELGDSAMYLCASSFRDYRDEQYFGPGTRLTVT.

J is TRBJ2-5 and V is TRBV4-1; no definite D call. The CDR3 spans 13 residues. Germline values: CDR1 MGHRA, CDR2 YSYEKL. Trimming pared 1 base from V and 6 bases from J, leaving 9 bases between. CDR3 DNA: TGCGCCAGCAGCCAAGTAATAAGGAAGACCCAGTACTTC. This sequence encodes CASSQVIRKTQYF.

The genes are TRBV14 and TRBJ2-1, with 10 positions matching TRBD1. In germline, CDR1 is SGHDN, CDR2 FVKESK. Losses at the gene ends were 4 bases for V and 10 bases for J; bases not matched to a gene: 13. The CDR3 consists of 16 residues. The DNA for the CDR3 is TGTGCCAGCAGCCGCTCCACCGGGACAGGGGAATACGAGCAGTTCTTC. It yields the protein CASSRSTGTGEYEQFF.

The chain couples TRBV7-9 to TRBJ2-3, with TRBD1 matching over 10 bases. After removal of 5 bases from V and 3 bases from J, the junction contained 5 bases not matched to a gene. Germline CDR1 SEHNR, CDR2 FQNEAQ (reference sequence). There are 15 residues in the CDR3. The CDR3 loop is CASSPRDRGTDTQYF. CDR3 DNA: TGTGCCAGCAGCCCCCGGGACAGGGGAACAGATACGCAGTATTTT.

The CDR3 is CASRSTANYGYTF. For the CDR3, the DNA is TGTGCCAGCAGGTCCACAGCTAACTATGGCTACACCTTC. The chain recombines TRBV12-3 or TRBV12-4 with TRBJ1-2; D is unresolved. This CDR3 contains 13 residues. The germline V and J ends were trimmed by 6 bases and 0 bases, with 8 bases remaining between them.

The chain employs TRBV29-1 and TRBJ2-1, with 13 positions matching TRBD2. The CDR3 is 15 amino acids. The ends lost 5 bases at V and 5 bases at J; junction bases unmatched: 6. Germline V CDR1 and CDR2: SQVTM, ANQGSEA. In DNA, the CDR3 is TGCAGCGTTTCCCAACTAGCGGGAGGGAACAATGAGCAGTTCTTC. Translating gives CSVSQLAGGNNEQFF.

This chain joins TRBV11-3 and TRBJ2-7, with TRBD1 matching 7 bases. The CDR3 has 13 residues. Germline assignment: CDR1 SGHNT and CDR2 YENEEA. With 1 base clipped from V and 3 bases from J, the junction kept 0 bases outside the gene matches. CDR3 in DNA: TGTGCCAGCAGCTTAGGGGACAGCTACGAGCAGTACTTC. Translation gives CASSLGDSYEQYF.

The chain uses TRBV9 and TRBJ2-2; 9 bases align to TRBD1. The CDR3 runs to 13 residues. From germline, CDR1 is SGDLS and CDR2 YYNGEE. V lost 3 bases and J lost 6; bases outside the gene matches: 0. The DNA of the CDR3 is TGTGCCAGCAGCGGGACAGGGGCCGGGGAGCTGTTTTTT. It codes for CASSGTGAGELFF. The full variable domain, completed using reference TRBV9 and TRBJ2-2, is DSGVTQTPKHLITATGQRVTLRCSPRSGDLSVYWYQQSLDQGLQFLIQYYNGEERAKGNILERFSAQQFPDLHSELNLSSLELGDSALYFCASSGTGAGELFFGEGSRLTVL.

The gene calls are TRBV19 and TRBJ2-1, with unresolved D. Looked up from germline, CDR1 is LNHDA and CDR2 is SQIVND (reference sequence). With 4 bases removed from V and 6 bases from J, the gap between germline ends came to 10 bases. CDR3 length: 13 residues. In nucleotides, the CDR3 is TGTGCCAGTAGTAACCTCGGCGGCAATGAGCAGTTCTTC. Translated, it gives CASSNLGGNEQFF. Using reference TRBV19 and TRBJ2-1 for the parts outside the CDR3, the full variable domain is DGGITQSPKYLFRKEGQNVTLSCEQNLNHDAMYWYRQDPGQGLRLIYYSQIVNDFQKGDIAEGYSVSREKKESFPLTVTSAQKNPTAFYLCASSNLGGNEQFFGPGTRLTVL.

V usage is TRBV2 and J usage is TRBJ2-3, with D possibly matching TRBD2 (6 bases). Germline loops: CDR1 SNHLY, CDR2 FYNNEI. The CDR3 covers 15 residues. V gave up 6 bases and J gave up 1 base, with 14 bases separating them. The CDR3 here is CASSPRASGTDTQYF. The CDR3 DNA follows: TGTGCCAGCAGCCCACGGGCTAGCGGCACAGATACGCAGTATTTT.

The chain carries TRBV4-1 and TRBJ1-1; the match to TRBD1 covers 7 bases. CDR3 length: 15 residues. Germline V lookup: CDR1 MGHRA, CDR2 YSYEKL. The trim removed 1 base at V and 6 bases at J, leaving 8 bases unmatched. The CDR3 loop is CASSQAGQRPPEAFF. The CDR3 DNA is TGCGCCAGCAGCCAAGCGGGACAGAGGCCCCCTGAAGCTTTCTTT.

In its sample, this clone was seen a few times. This chain joins TRBV9 and TRBJ1-4, with no clear D. V shed 1 base and J shed 8 bases, with 15 bases lying between them. The V gene's germline CDR1 is SGDLS and CDR2 YYNGEE. This CDR3 is 15 amino acids long. The CDR3 region is CASSVPGLDEEKLFF. CDR3 DNA sequence: TGTGCCAGCAGCGTACCTGGCTTAGATGAGGAAAAACTGTTTTTT.

The chain employs TRBV30 and TRBJ2-2; D may be TRBD1 (6 bases). Germline V lookup: CDR1 GTSNPN, CDR2 SVGIG (reference sequence). With 3 bases removed from V and 2 bases from J, the gap between germline ends came to 10 bases. There are 14 residues in the CDR3. CDR3 loop: CAWRAGTNTGELFF. The CDR3 bases are TGTGCCTGGAGGGCCGGGACAAACACCGGGGAGCTGTTTTTT.

This clone has just a few counts. CDR3 bases: TGTGCCATCAAAGACAGGGGACGATATGGCTACACCTTC. Translating gives CAIKDRGRYGYTF. V gene TRBV10-3 combines with J gene TRBJ1-2; 8 nucleotides align to TRBD1. The CDR3 runs 13 residues. Trimming at V came to 7 bases and at J to 5 bases, leaving 6 bases not matched to a gene. Germline-derived CDR1 and CDR2 are ENHRY and SYGVKD.